The clone carrying this T cell receptor (beta chain) appeared many times. The antigen is unknown. TCRdb analysed the RT-PCR reads with MiXCR anew, one entry per CDR3 protein. Here the sample spans approximately 480,000 distinct CDR3 sequences, approximately 10% being singletons. This sample is drawn from a study of response to subunit inactivated influenza vaccine. Study outcomes and limitations: Authors suggested that a seasonal influenza vaccination recruits few new T cells each time.

V shed 0 bases and J shed 4 bases, with 12 bases lying between them. Germline V gives CDR1 DFQATT, CDR2 SNEGSKA (reference sequence). CDR3 length: 14 amino acids. The material sequenced was PBMCs from blood, taken roughly 6 weeks after vaccination. This rearrangement joins TRBV20-1 to TRBJ1-2; D is undetermined. This receptor was identified in a man between 50 and 59 years old who received an inactivated influenza vaccine. Here the CDR3 reads CSAREGSRAYGYTF. CDR3 nucleotide sequence: TGCAGTGCTAGAGAGGGTAGCCGGGCCTATGGCTACACCTTC.